The subject of this entry is one T cell receptor beta chain. Its antigen is undetermined. It was the approximately 110-subject validation cohort, separate from the roughly 700-subject first cohort, to which the donors belonged. These data originate in a study of cytomegalovirus exposure and HLA in healthy donors. The CDR3 runs to 16 residues. CDR1 and CDR2 (germline): SGHRS, YFSETQ. V lost 3 bases and J 4 bases, leaving 19 bases between the germline ends. Broader study findings: Subsequent analysis revealed that first-cohort TCR clusters tended to co-occur in the 110 or so validation repertoires.

TCRdb's copy holds only in-frame clones and misses some; the assay was immunoSEQ multiplex PCR. In the table there are approximately 110,000 clones, 88% of which are singletons. The clonotype was recovered from a woman younger than 30 in good health and CMV-seronegative. Sequencing used PBMCs. This chain connects TRBV5-1 to TRBJ1-2, with D possibly being TRBD1 (6 bases). The CDR3 DNA reads as TGCGCCAGCAGCTCGATTAGACAGGCGGGGGGCTATGGCTACACCTTC. Translated, it gives CASSSIRQAGGYGYTF. Using reference TRBV5-1 and TRBJ1-2 for the parts outside the CDR3, the full variable domain is KAGVTQTPRYLIKTRGQQVTLSCSPISGHRSVSWYQQTPGQGLQFLFEYFSETQRNKGNFPGRFSGRQFSNSRSEMNVSTLELGDSALYLCASSSIRQAGGYGYTFGSGTRLTVV.